This TCR beta chain stems from a study of cytomegalovirus exposure and HLA in healthy donors. For the study at large: Out of approximately 400 genotyped donors, 81% belonged to the Caucasian-associated ancestry cluster.

PCR was performed using 60 Vbeta and 13 Jbeta primers. Clones were sequenced by immunoSEQ multiplex PCR, and TCRdb holds only the in-frame ones, with some missing. Altogether some 210,000 clones are present, 60% to 80% being singletons, with the ten largest covering around 4%. Regarding the study as a whole: Reported results showed that the classifier diagnosed cytomegalovirus status with high specificity and sensitivity. A later analysis reported that several of the most significant clusters appeared to be linked to common viral pathogens, among them Epstein-Barr virus.

This clone showed up just a few times. The target antigen is unknown. Trimming removed 5 bases from V and 5 bases from J; junction bases left unmatched: 4. CDR1 is MNHNY, CDR2 SVGAGI, per germline (reference sequence). The CDR3 extends over 14 amino acids. Input material: PBMCs. The V and J genes are TRBV6-6 and TRBJ2-1; 9 nucleotides match TRBD2. The sequence was collected from a male donor in good health and CMV-seronegative. CDR3 coding DNA: TGTGCCAGCAGTCGGGGACTAGCTGACAATGAGCAGTTCTTC. This gives the protein CASSRGLADNEQFF.